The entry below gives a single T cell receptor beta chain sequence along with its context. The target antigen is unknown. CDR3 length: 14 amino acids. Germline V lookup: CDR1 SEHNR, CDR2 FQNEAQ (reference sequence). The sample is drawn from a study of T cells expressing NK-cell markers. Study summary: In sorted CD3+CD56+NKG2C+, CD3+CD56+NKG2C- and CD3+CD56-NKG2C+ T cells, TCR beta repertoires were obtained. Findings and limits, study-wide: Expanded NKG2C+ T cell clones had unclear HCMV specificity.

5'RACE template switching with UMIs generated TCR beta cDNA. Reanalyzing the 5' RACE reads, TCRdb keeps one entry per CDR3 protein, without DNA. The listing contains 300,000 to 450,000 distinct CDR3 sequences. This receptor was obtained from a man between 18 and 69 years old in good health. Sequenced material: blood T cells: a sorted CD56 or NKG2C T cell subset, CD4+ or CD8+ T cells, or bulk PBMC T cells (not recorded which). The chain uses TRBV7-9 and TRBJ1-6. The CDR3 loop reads CASRKDILNSPLHF. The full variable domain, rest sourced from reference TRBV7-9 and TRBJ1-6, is DTGVSQNPRHKITKRGQNVTFRCDPISEHNRLYWYRQTLGQGPEFLTYFQNEAQLEKSRLLSDRFSAERPKGSFSTLEIQRTEQGDSAMYLCASRKDILNSPLHFGNGTRLTVT.